The rows below give T cell receptor beta chains drawn from one sample of a study of human T cells and chemical hapten exposure. TCRdb processed the RACE reads anew with MiXCR; each CDR3 protein has one entry. This table holds around 65,000 distinct CDR3 sequences, about 6% found once. The sequenced material came from whole blood. All receptors come from a female donor in good health. Some clones in this sample may be carry-over from other donors' samples. Each CDR3 is given with its conserved first and last residue. The D gene is left open where the match is weak.

J gene: TRBJ2-7; V gene: TRBV28; D gene: TRBD2; CDR3 protein: CASSRDYSYEQYF
J gene: TRBJ2-5; V gene: TRBV28; D gene: NA; CDR3 protein: CASSFWKDAPSKETQYF
J gene: TRBJ2-1; V gene: TRBV10-3; D gene: NA; CDR3 protein: CAIMRATNNEQFF
J gene: TRBJ2-1; V gene: TRBV4-1; D gene: NA; CDR3 protein: CASSSGNYNEQFF
J gene: TRBJ1-4; V gene: TRBV29-1; D gene: NA; CDR3 protein: CSARPSPSEKLFF
J gene: TRBJ1-4; V gene: TRBV7-9; D gene: NA; CDR3 protein: CASSLDSATNEKLFF
J gene: TRBJ2-1; V gene: TRBV6-6; D gene: NA; CDR3 protein: CASSLSGASYNEQFF
J gene: TRBJ1-4; V gene: TRBV5-1; D gene: NA; CDR3 protein: CASRPDSTNEKLFF
J gene: TRBJ2-5; V gene: TRBV28; D gene: TRBD2; CDR3 protein: CASSQAGGPETQYF
J gene: TRBJ1-5; V gene: TRBV2; D gene: NA; CDR3 protein: CASSELLSNQPQHF
J gene: TRBJ2-5; V gene: TRBV7-6; D gene: TRBD2; CDR3 protein: CASRTSVEETQYF
J gene: TRBJ2-7; V gene: TRBV5-1; D gene: NA; CDR3 protein: CASSKGWQAVYEQYF
J gene: TRBJ2-7; V gene: TRBV7-9; D gene: NA; CDR3 protein: CASSPTSSYEQYF
J gene: TRBJ2-6; V gene: TRBV18; D gene: NA; CDR3 protein: CASSREPSGWSGANVLTF
J gene: TRBJ1-1; V gene: TRBV2; D gene: NA; CDR3 protein: CASRSRGAGNTEAFF
J gene: TRBJ1-1; V gene: TRBV6-6; D gene: TRBD1; CDR3 protein: CASIYSLGDRGVSEAFF
J gene: TRBJ2-3; V gene: TRBV5-1; D gene: NA; CDR3 protein: CASSAERRDTQYF
J gene: TRBJ2-6; V gene: TRBV29-1; D gene: TRBD1; CDR3 protein: CSVRGPDRVVSSGANVLTF
J gene: TRBJ1-5; V gene: TRBV7-2; D gene: NA; CDR3 protein: CASSPVGGLDQPQHF
J gene: TRBJ1-2; V gene: TRBV2; D gene: NA; CDR3 protein: CASKQSYGYTF
J gene: TRBJ2-2; V gene: TRBV28; D gene: NA; CDR3 protein: CASSLGTLTGELFF
J gene: TRBJ2-3; V gene: TRBV6-1; D gene: NA; CDR3 protein: CASSEVEGRFGDTQYF
J gene: TRBJ1-2; V gene: TRBV24-1; D gene: NA; CDR3 protein: CATSDIYAGGYTF
J gene: TRBJ2-3; V gene: TRBV20-1; D gene: TRBD1; CDR3 protein: CSAIGQAKTSTDTQYF
J gene: TRBJ2-1; V gene: TRBV3-1; D gene: NA; CDR3 protein: CASSQDRGPYNEQFF
J gene: TRBJ1-1; V gene: TRBV20-1; D gene: NA; CDR3 protein: CSALRAHPVNTEAFF
J gene: TRBJ1-1; V gene: TRBV20-1; D gene: NA; CDR3 protein: CSARDERTLNTEAFF
J gene: TRBJ1-1; V gene: TRBV7-9; D gene: NA; CDR3 protein: CASSLEGGLTTEAFF
J gene: TRBJ1-1; V gene: TRBV6-5; D gene: TRBD1; CDR3 protein: CASSNRGQNTEAFF
J gene: TRBJ2-2; V gene: TRBV23-1; D gene: TRBD1; CDR3 protein: CASSLPGTANTGELFF
J gene: TRBJ2-3; V gene: TRBV20-1; D gene: NA; CDR3 protein: CSASSPGDTQYF
J gene: TRBJ2-5; V gene: TRBV10-3; D gene: TRBD2; CDR3 protein: CAISESESSGRRETQYF
J gene: TRBJ1-1; V gene: TRBV3-1; D gene: NA; CDR3 protein: CASTDRTPNTEAFF